These T cell receptor beta chains were read from a single sample in a study of T cell responses to AZD1222 COVID-19 vaccine. Measured with immunoSEQ multiplex PCR; TCRdb has only the in-frame clones, and not every one. The repertoire holds roughly 70,000 clones, with about 85% as singletons. This sample comprised peripheral blood, obtained 28 days after the second AZD1222 dose. The source of these receptors is an adult who received the AZD1222 COVID-19 vaccine. CDR3s include the opening cysteine and the closing phenylalanine or tryptophan. The D gene is left open where the match is weak. Clone size appears in some rows only: once, few, many, or a class for an expanded clone.

d_gene: NA
v_gene: TRBV28
j_gene: TRBJ1-1
abundance: once
CDR3nt: TGTGCCAGCAGGGGAAACACTGAAGCTTTCTTT
CDR3aa: CASRGNTEAFF

d_gene: NA
v_gene: TRBV29-1
j_gene: TRBJ2-5
abundance: NA
CDR3nt: TGCAGCGTTGAAGATCGGGGGACAGTCCAGTACTTC
CDR3aa: CSVEDRGTVQYF

d_gene: TRBD2
v_gene: TRBV7-8
j_gene: TRBJ2-7
abundance: NA
CDR3nt: TGTGCCAGCAGCAGAAGACAGGGATCGGGACTAGCGGGAGCCTACGAGCAGTACTTC
CDR3aa: CASSRRQGSGLAGAYEQYF

d_gene: NA
v_gene: TRBV7-2
j_gene: TRBJ1-4
abundance: once
CDR3nt: TGTGCCAGCAGCTTATACCCCAATGCACCGGGGGGGATAGAAAAACTGTTTTTT
CDR3aa: CASSLYPNAPGGIEKLFF

d_gene: NA
v_gene: TRBV7-9
j_gene: TRBJ2-1
abundance: NA
CDR3nt: TGTGCCAGCAGCTTAGGGGCGGGGAGGCACAATGAGCAGTTCTTC
CDR3aa: CASSLGAGRHNEQFF

d_gene: NA
v_gene: TRBV18
j_gene: TRBJ2-7
abundance: NA
CDR3nt: TGTGCCAGCTCTTCCATGGGGCCTCCCGTCGGCGAGCAGTACTTC
CDR3aa: CASSSMGPPVGEQYF

d_gene: TRBD1
v_gene: TRBV18
j_gene: TRBJ2-7
abundance: NA
CDR3nt: TGTGCCAGCTCACCACCCTCCGGGACAGGGGTGTACGAGCAGTACTTC
CDR3aa: CASSPPSGTGVYEQYF

d_gene: NA
v_gene: TRBV6-2/TRBV6-3
j_gene: TRBJ1-2
abundance: once
CDR3nt: TGTGCCAGCAGTTACTCGGAGCGAGGGACCAGCGGCTACATCTTC
CDR3aa: CASSYSERGTSGYIF

d_gene: NA
v_gene: TRBV5-5
j_gene: TRBJ2-2
abundance: once
CDR3nt: TGTGCCAGCAGCTTGGATTTCCCGGGCGGAGAGCTGTTTTTT
CDR3aa: CASSLDFPGGELFF

d_gene: NA
v_gene: TRBV6-4
j_gene: TRBJ1-1
abundance: NA
CDR3nt: TGTGCCAGCAGTGACTCGAGTCGCGGGGAGGAGGCTTTCTTT
CDR3aa: CASSDSSRGEEAFF

d_gene: NA
v_gene: TRBV11-2
j_gene: TRBJ1-1
abundance: NA
CDR3nt: TGTGCCAGCAGCTTAGTTCGGGACACTGAAGCTTTCTTT
CDR3aa: CASSLVRDTEAFF

d_gene: TRBD1
v_gene: TRBV4-3
j_gene: TRBJ1-2
abundance: NA
CDR3nt: TGCGCCAGCAGCCAGGACGGGACAGCGGCCAGCCTCTATGGCTACACCTTC
CDR3aa: CASSQDGTAASLYGYTF

d_gene: TRBD1
v_gene: TRBV6-6
j_gene: TRBJ1-1
abundance: once
CDR3nt: TGTGCCAGCAGTAAGATGGGACAGGGTCCAGCTGAAGCTTTCTTT
CDR3aa: CASSKMGQGPAEAFF

d_gene: NA
v_gene: TRBV7-9
j_gene: TRBJ2-7
abundance: NA
CDR3nt: TGTGCCAGCAGCTTATTGGACGCGGAGCCTCTGGGGGAGCAGTACTTC
CDR3aa: CASSLLDAEPLGEQYF

d_gene: NA
v_gene: TRBV7-2
j_gene: TRBJ1-1
abundance: NA
CDR3nt: TGTGCCAGCAGCTTAGACAGGAGCACTGAAGCTTTCTTT
CDR3aa: CASSLDRSTEAFF

d_gene: TRBD1
v_gene: TRBV10-3
j_gene: TRBJ2-7
abundance: NA
CDR3nt: TGTGCCATCCGGAGACAGGGGACCTACGAGCAGTACTTC
CDR3aa: CAIRRQGTYEQYF

d_gene: NA
v_gene: TRBV6-2/TRBV6-3
j_gene: TRBJ1-1
abundance: NA
CDR3nt: TGTGCCAGCAGTCCACCGATGGGGACTGAAGCTTTCTTT
CDR3aa: CASSPPMGTEAFF

d_gene: NA
v_gene: TRBV3-1/TRBV3-2
j_gene: TRBJ2-1
abundance: NA
CDR3nt: TGTGCCAGCAGCCAAGATCTGGCTCAACGGCGCGGTGAGCAGTTCTTC
CDR3aa: CASSQDLAQRRGEQFF

d_gene: NA
v_gene: TRBV2
j_gene: TRBJ1-5
abundance: NA
CDR3nt: TGTGCCAGCACCAGAGAATCCGGGGGCAATCAGCCCCAGCATTTT
CDR3aa: CASTRESGGNQPQHF

d_gene: NA
v_gene: TRBV7-3
j_gene: TRBJ1-1
abundance: NA
CDR3nt: TGTGCCAGCAGCCCAGACAGGTTTAACACTGAAGCTTTCTTT
CDR3aa: CASSPDRFNTEAFF

d_gene: TRBD1
v_gene: TRBV13
j_gene: TRBJ1-1
abundance: NA
CDR3nt: TGTGCCAGCAGCTCGTTAGGGGGCCGCTCTGAAGCTTTCTTT
CDR3aa: CASSSLGGRSEAFF

d_gene: NA
v_gene: TRBV5-1
j_gene: TRBJ2-6
abundance: NA
CDR3nt: TGCGCCAGCAGCTTCAAGACTGGGGCCAACGTCCTGACTTTC
CDR3aa: CASSFKTGANVLTF

d_gene: NA
v_gene: TRBV21-1
j_gene: TRBJ1-5
abundance: NA
CDR3nt: TGTGCCAGCAGCAAAAGAAAGGGGGGTCAGCCCCAGCATTTT
CDR3aa: CASSKRKGGQPQHF

d_gene: NA
v_gene: TRBV6-4
j_gene: TRBJ2-1
abundance: NA
CDR3nt: TGTGCCAGCAGTGCACATAGCGAGGGCGATGAGCAGTTCTTC
CDR3aa: CASSAHSEGDEQFF

d_gene: NA
v_gene: TRBV6-5
j_gene: TRBJ2-1
abundance: NA
CDR3nt: TGTGCCAGCAGTTACGATCTAGCAACACACAATGAGCAGTTCTTC
CDR3aa: CASSYDLATHNEQFF

d_gene: NA
v_gene: TRBV7-3
j_gene: TRBJ2-5
abundance: NA
CDR3nt: TGTGCCAGCAGCTTATTTGGCCCTAGGGAGACCCAGTACTTC
CDR3aa: CASSLFGPRETQYF

d_gene: NA
v_gene: TRBV20-1
j_gene: TRBJ1-1
abundance: NA
CDR3nt: TGCAGTGCTAGTGCCCGCCGAAAAGACAGGTTAATAACTGAAGCTTTCTTT
CDR3aa: CSASARRKDRLITEAFF

d_gene: TRBD2
v_gene: TRBV6-6
j_gene: TRBJ2-1
abundance: NA
CDR3nt: TGTGCCAGCAGCCCCTGGAGCGGGAGGGCCGATGAGCAGTTCTTC
CDR3aa: CASSPWSGRADEQFF

d_gene: NA
v_gene: TRBV2
j_gene: TRBJ1-2
abundance: NA
CDR3nt: TGTGCCAGCAATGTACAGGGCGGCTCGGGCTACACCTTC
CDR3aa: CASNVQGGSGYTF